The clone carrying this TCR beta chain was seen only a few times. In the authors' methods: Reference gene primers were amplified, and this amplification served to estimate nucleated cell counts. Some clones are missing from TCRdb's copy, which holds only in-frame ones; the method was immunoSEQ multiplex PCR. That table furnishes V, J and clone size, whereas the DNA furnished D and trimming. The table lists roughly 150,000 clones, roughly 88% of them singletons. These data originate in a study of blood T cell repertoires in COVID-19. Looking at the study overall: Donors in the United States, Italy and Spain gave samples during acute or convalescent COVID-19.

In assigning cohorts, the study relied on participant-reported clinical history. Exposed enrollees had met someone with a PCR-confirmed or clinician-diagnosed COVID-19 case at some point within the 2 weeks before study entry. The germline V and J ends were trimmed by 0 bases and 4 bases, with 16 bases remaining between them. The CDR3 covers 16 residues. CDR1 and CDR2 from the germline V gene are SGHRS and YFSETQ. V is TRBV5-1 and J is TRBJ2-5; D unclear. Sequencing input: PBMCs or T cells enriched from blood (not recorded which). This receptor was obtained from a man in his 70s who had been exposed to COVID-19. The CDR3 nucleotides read TGCGCCAGCAGCTTGGCCGGGTCCCAACGGGTAGAGACCCAGTACTTC. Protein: CASSLAGSQRVETQYF. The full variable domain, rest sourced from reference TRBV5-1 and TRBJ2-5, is KAGVTQTPRYLIKTRGQQVTLSCSPISGHRSVSWYQQTPGQGLQFLFEYFSETQRNKGNFPGRFSGRQFSNSRSEMNVSTLELGDSALYLCASSLAGSQRVETQYFGPGTRLLVL.